This TCR beta chain was observed in a study of blood T cell repertoires in COVID-19. Study-level information: COVID-19 samples, acute and convalescent, were from the United States, Italy and Spain. T cells, B-cell-depleted T cells, or PBMCs supplied cDNA or gDNA.

Original data processing: Reference gene primer amplification in the assay estimated nucleated cell counts. Assay: immunoSEQ multiplex PCR; the TCRdb copy retains only in-frame clones and omits some. That table furnishes V, J and clone size, whereas the DNA furnished D and trimming. The sample contains about 120,000 clones, about four fifths of which appear only once. The germline V gene has CDR1 LGHNA and CDR2 YSLEER. The ends were cut back, 0 bases at V and 2 bases at J, with 16 bases in the middle. The CDR3 has 17 amino acids. This rearrangement joins TRBV4-3 to TRBJ1-2; D call uncertain. The sequencing sample was made of peripheral blood. This TCR was sampled from a man between 65 and 85 years old with acute or convalescent COVID-19. In DNA, the CDR3 is TGCGCCAGCAGCCAAGATATGGCGACGGGGATCAACTATGGCTACACCTTC. Translation: CASSQDMATGINYGYTF.